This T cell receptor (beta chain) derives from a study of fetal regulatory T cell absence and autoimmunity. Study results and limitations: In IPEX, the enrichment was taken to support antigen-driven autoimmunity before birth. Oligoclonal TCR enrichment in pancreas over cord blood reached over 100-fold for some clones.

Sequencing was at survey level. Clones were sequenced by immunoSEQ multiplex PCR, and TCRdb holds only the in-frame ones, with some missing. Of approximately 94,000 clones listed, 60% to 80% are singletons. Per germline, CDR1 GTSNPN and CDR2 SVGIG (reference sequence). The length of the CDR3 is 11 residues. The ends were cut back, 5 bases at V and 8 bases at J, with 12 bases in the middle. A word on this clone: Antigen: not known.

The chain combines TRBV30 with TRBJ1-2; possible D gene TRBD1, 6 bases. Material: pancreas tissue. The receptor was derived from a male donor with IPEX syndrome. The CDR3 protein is CAWAYRVGYTF. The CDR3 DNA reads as TGTGCCTGGGCCTACAGGGTGGGCTACACCTTC.